This TCR beta chain was identified in a study of shared clonotypes between healthy human individuals (dated by TCRdb to about 2020). Notes on the research overall: The cohort comprised two women and a few men aged 18 to 49 years. Leukapheresis yielded between about 0.94 and 9.5 billion PBMCs per donor. To increase sequencing depth and limit assay-specific biases, different laboratories used diverse techniques to prepare libraries and sequence TCR repertoires. Blood TCR repertoires of roughly five healthy adults were deeply sequenced to estimate repertoire size and the extent of clonotype sharing between individuals. Study-wide conclusions, independent of this receptor: Because the study included a small number of donors, the genetic and exposure-history diversity represented was limited. Based on pairwise subsampling, the degree of clonotype sharing among donors was expected to be affected by sequencing depth. Sampling was restricted to blood, and TCR repertoires in tissue are likely to differ from TCR repertoires in blood.

The donors were healthy, HIV-negative adults who had no recently reported acute infections or vaccinations. Every donor was a Caucasian adult residing in Nashville, Tennessee, USA. For unsorted samples, some 90 million PBMCs were counted, and genomic DNA was extracted using the QIAamp DNA Blood Mini kit. After blood collection by leukapheresis, PBMCs were isolated using Ficoll-Histopaque density gradient centrifugation and then cryopreserved in the vapor phase of liquid nitrogen. This clone was found once. The specificity of this receptor is unknown. Base-call qualities are not available, and no considerably larger clone is one nucleotide away. V gives up 4 bases and J gives up 0 bases, and the segment between their germline ends measures 13 bases. The CDR3 covers 16 residues, taking in both the cysteine and the phenylalanine. Only CDR3 DNA remains: 48 bases, in frame from the first base. Via the germline V gene, CDR1 is SGHVS and CDR2 FQNEAQ.

Using the deep immunoSEQ assay, TCR CDR3 regions were amplified from genomic DNA by multiplex PCR. Genomic DNA extracted from each cell subset was distributed evenly over all wells of several immunoSEQ 96-well plates, and each plate served as one replicate. Each replicate PCR for unsorted PBMC received roughly 300 ng genomic DNA, equal to approximately 30,000 T cell genomes. Genomic DNA from unsorted PBMC was sequenced over ten immunoSEQ deep assay plates. Purified libraries were quantified with a Qubit 3.0 fluorometer, sized on a Bioanalyzer 2100, and re-quantified with the KAPA Library Quantification kit. Each immunoSEQ 96-well plate was sequenced on its own single-read 150-cycle Illumina NextSeq 550 flow cell. The paper's processing steps were these. Because the immunoSEQ output included only junctional sequences and no quality scores, the filtering could not be the same as the filtering used for full-length reads. Sequences were annotated with PyIR, a Python wrapper for IgBLAST v1.9, using IMGT germline references to assign V/J genes and CDR3. Reads with weak V/J assignments (E-value above 1e-6), missing CDR3, stop codons, out-of-frame junctions, or ambiguous translated residues were removed. A V3J clonotype was defined by an identical inferred V gene, J gene, and CDR3 amino acid sequence. Percentage overlap between repertoires was calculated by dividing the number of shared unique clonotypes by the size of the smaller repertoire. RTK rarefaction, the Chao1 estimator, and Recon v2.1 estimates of unobserved clonotypes were used to assess repertoire richness. TCRdb stores this immuneACCESS table with in-frame sequences only. Part of the clones is absent; in the studies checked, under half of the shortfall reflects unresolved V genes, and no reason is known for the rest. The V and J calls and clone size are taken from that table; D and trimming were inferred from the DNA. The sample records nearly 500,000 clones, 60% to 85% of which are singletons. 13% of the sample is in the top ten clones.

The origin of this receptor is a woman in her forties in good health. Some clones in this sample may be carry-over from other donors' samples. The source material was PBMCs. The V and J segments used are TRBV7-8 and TRBJ2-4, and possibly TRBD1, on 6 matching bases. The DNA is TGTGCCAGCAGCTCAGACAGGATACTAGCCAAAAACATTCAGTACTTC. It specifies CASSSDRILAKNIQYF.